The sequence of this T cell receptor (beta chain) was determined in a study of chemoradiotherapy in HPV16-positive cancers. Overall study findings and caveats: The functional HPV-specific definition rests on just a couple of HPV16-positive patients. Non-HPV-specific T cells did not expand in tumors during treatment, whereas candidate HPV-specific clones and E7-related motifs did. In HPV16-positive patients, HPV-responsive T-cell expansion tracked better recurrence-free survival.

V was pared by 6 bases and J by 2 bases, with 12 bases between. This CDR3 region has 14 residues. Germline CDR1 SGHTA, CDR2 FQGNSA. The data were produced by immunoSEQ multiplex PCR, yet TCRdb's version contains in-frame clones alone and is incomplete. Here the sample spans a few thousand clones, about 80% being singletons. To note about this clone: What it recognizes is unknown.

This TCR was sampled from a human donor with HPV-associated anogenital cancer. The V call is TRBV7-2, the J call TRBJ2-3; weak D call: TRBD2 (6 bases). This sample was obtained from a patient who underwent chemoradiotherapy. The CDR3: CASRWDSDTDTQYF. In DNA, the CDR3 is TGTGCCAGCAGATGGGACTCCGACACAGATACGCAGTATTTT. Filled out from reference TRBV7-2 and TRBJ2-3, the complete variable domain reads GAGVSQSPSNKVTEKGKDVELRCDPISGHTALYWYRQSLGQGLEFLIYFQGNSAPDKSGLPSDRFSAERTGGSVSTLTIQRTQQEDSAVYLCASRWDSDTDTQYFGPGTRLTVL.